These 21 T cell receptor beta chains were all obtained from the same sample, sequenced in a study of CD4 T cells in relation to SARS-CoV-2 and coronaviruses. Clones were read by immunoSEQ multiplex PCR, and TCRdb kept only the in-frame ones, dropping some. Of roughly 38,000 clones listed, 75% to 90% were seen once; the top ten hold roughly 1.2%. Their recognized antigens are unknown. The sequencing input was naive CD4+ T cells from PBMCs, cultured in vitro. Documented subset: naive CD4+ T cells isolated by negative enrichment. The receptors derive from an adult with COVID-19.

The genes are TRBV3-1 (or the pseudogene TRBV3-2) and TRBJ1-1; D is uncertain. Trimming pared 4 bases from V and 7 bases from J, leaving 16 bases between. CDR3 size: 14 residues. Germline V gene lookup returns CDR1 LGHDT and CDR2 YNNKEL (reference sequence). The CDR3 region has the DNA TGTGCCAGCAGCCTAGCAGCCTCCGCCATTGAAGCTTTCTTT. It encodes CASSLAASAIEAFF.

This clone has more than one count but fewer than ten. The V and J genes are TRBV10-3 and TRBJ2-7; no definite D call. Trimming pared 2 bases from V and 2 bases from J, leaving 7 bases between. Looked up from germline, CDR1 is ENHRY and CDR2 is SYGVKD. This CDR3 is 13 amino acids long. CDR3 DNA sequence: TGTGCCATCAGTGAGCCACTGACCTACGAGCAGTACTTC. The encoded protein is CAISEPLTYEQYF.

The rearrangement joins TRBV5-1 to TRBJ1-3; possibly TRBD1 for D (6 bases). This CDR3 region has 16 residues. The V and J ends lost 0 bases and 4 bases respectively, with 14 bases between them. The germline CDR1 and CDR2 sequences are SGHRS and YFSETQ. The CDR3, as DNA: TGCGCCAGCAGCTTGGTAGGGGGTATCGCCGGAAACACCATATATTTT. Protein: CASSLVGGIAGNTIYF. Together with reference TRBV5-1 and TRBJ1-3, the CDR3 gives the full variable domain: KAGVTQTPRYLIKTRGQQVTLSCSPISGHRSVSWYQQTPGQGLQFLFEYFSETQRNKGNFPGRFSGRQFSNSRSEMNVSTLELGDSALYLCASSLVGGIAGNTIYFGEGSWLTVV.

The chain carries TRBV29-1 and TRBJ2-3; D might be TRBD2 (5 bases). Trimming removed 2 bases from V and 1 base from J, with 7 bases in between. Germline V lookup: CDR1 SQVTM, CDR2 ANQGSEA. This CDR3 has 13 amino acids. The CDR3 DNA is TGCAGCGTTGAAAGCGGCGGCACAGATACGCAGTATTTT. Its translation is CSVESGGTDTQYF.

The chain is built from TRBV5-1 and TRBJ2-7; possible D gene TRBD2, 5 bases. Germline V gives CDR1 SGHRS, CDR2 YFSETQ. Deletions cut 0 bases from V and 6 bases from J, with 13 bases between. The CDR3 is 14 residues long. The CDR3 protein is CASSLGPGGSEQYF. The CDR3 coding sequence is TGCGCCAGCAGCTTGGGGCCTGGTGGGAGCGAGCAGTACTTC.

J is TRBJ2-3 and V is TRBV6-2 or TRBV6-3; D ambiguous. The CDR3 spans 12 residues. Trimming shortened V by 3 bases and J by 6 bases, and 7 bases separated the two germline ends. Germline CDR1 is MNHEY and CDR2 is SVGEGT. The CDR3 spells CASSYRSDTQYF. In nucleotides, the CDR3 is TGTGCCAGCAGTTATCGGAGTGATACGCAGTATTTT.

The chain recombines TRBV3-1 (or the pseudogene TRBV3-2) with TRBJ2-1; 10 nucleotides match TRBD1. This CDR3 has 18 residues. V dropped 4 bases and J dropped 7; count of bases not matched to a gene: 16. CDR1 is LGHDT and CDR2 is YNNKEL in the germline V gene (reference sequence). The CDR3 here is CASSLTGQGGVYRNEQFF. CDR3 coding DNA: TGTGCCAGCAGCCTAACCGGACAGGGGGGAGTTTACAGGAATGAGCAGTTCTTC.

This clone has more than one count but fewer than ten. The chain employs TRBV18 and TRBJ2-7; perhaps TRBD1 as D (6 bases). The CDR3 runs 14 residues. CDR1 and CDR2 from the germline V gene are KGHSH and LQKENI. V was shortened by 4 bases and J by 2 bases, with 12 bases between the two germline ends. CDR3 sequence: CASSRQGSPYEQYF. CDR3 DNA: TGTGCCAGCTCACGTCAGGGGTCCCCCTACGAGCAGTACTTC. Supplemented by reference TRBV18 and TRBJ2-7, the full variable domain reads NAGVMQNPRHLVRRRGQEARLRCSPMKGHSHVYWYRQLPEEGLKFMVYLQKENIIDESGMPKERFSAEFPKEGPSILRIQQVVRGDSAAYFCASSRQGSPYEQYFGPGTRLTVT.

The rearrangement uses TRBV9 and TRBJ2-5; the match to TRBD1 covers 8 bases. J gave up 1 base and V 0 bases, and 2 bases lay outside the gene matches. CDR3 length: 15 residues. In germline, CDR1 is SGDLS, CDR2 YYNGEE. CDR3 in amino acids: CASSVVGTGQETQYF. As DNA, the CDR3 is TGTGCCAGCAGCGTAGTCGGGACAGGCCAAGAGACCCAGTACTTC. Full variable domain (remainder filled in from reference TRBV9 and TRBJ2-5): DSGVTQTPKHLITATGQRVTLRCSPRSGDLSVYWYQQSLDQGLQFLIQYYNGEERAKGNILERFSAQQFPDLHSELNLSSLELGDSALYFCASSVVGTGQETQYFGPGTRLLVL.

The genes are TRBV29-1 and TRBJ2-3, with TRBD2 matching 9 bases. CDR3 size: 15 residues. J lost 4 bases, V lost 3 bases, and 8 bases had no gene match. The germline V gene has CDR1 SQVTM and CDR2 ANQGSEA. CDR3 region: CSVDRVAGVPDTQYF. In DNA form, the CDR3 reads TGCAGCGTTGATAGGGTAGCGGGAGTCCCAGATACGCAGTATTTT.

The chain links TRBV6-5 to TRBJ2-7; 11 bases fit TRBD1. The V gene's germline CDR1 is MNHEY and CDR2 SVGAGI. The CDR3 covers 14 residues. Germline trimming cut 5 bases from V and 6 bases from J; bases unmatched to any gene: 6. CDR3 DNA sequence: TGTGCCAGCAGTAAGGGACAGGGGGTCGGCGAGCAGTACTTC. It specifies CASSKGQGVGEQYF.

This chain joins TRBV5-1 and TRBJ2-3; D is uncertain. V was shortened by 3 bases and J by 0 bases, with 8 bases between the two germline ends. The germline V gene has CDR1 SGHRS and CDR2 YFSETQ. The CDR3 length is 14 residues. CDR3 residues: CASSWGLSTDTQYF. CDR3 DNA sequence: TGCGCCAGCAGCTGGGGTTTGAGCACAGATACGCAGTATTTT.

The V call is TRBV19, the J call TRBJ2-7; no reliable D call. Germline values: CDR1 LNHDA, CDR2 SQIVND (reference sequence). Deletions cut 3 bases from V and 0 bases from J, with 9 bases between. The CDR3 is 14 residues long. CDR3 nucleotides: TGTGCCAGTAGTATGGTCTGGAGCTCCTACGAGCAGTACTTC. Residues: CASSMVWSSYEQYF. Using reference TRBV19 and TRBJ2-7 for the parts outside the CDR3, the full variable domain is DGGITQSPKYLFRKEGQNVTLSCEQNLNHDAMYWYRQDPGQGLRLIYYSQIVNDFQKGDIAEGYSVSREKKESFPLTVTSAQKNPTAFYLCASSMVWSSYEQYFGPGTRLTVT.

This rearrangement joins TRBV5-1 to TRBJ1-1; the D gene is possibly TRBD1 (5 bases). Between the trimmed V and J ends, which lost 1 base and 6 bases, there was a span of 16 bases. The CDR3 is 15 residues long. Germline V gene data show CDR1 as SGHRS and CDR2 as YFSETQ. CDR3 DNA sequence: TGCGCCAGCAGCTTGTATCAGGGTAATGGCGCTGAAGCTTTCTTT. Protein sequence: CASSLYQGNGAEAFF.

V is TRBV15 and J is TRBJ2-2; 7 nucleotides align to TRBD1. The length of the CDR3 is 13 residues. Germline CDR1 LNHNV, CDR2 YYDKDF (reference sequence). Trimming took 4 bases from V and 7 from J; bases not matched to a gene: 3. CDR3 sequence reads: CATSTRQGGELFF. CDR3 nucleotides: TGTGCCACCAGCACTAGACAGGGCGGGGAGCTGTTTTTT.

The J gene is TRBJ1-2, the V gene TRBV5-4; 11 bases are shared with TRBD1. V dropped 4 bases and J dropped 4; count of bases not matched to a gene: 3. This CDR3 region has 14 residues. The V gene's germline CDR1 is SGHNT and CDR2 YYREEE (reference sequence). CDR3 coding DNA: TGTGCCAGCAGCACAGGGACAGGGGGCTATGGCTACACCTTC. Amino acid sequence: CASSTGTGGYGYTF.

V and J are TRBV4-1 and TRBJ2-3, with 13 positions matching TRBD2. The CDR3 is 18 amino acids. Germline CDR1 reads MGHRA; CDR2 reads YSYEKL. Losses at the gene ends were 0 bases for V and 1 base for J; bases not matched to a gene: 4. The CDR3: CASSQDLTSGRGTDTQYF. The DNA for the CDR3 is TGCGCCAGCAGCCAAGATCTTACTAGCGGGAGGGGCACAGATACGCAGTATTTT.

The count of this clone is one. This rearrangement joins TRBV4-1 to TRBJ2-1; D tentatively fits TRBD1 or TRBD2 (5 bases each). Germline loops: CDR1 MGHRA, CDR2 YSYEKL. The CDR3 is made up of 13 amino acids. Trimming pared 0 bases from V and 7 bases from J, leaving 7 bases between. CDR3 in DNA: TGCGCCAGCAGCCAAGAGTGGGGGAATGAGCAGTTCTTC. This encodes CASSQEWGNEQFF.

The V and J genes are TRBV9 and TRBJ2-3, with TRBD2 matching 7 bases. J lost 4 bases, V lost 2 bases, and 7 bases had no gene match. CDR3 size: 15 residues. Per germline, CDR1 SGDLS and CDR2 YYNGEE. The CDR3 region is CASSVSGGPPDTQYF. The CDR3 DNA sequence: TGTGCCAGCAGCGTGTCGGGAGGACCCCCAGATACGCAGTATTTT.

CDR3 loop: CASSSYGTGASYEQYF. The CDR3 nucleotides read TGTGCCAGCAGTTCGTATGGGACGGGAGCTTCCTACGAGCAGTACTTC. V usage is TRBV28 and J usage is TRBJ2-7, with D possibly TRBD2 on 6 matching bases. The V end lost 4 bases, the J end lost 1 base, and 17 bases lay between the germline ends. The V gene's germline CDR1 is MDHEN and CDR2 SYDVKM. The CDR3 is 16 amino acids.

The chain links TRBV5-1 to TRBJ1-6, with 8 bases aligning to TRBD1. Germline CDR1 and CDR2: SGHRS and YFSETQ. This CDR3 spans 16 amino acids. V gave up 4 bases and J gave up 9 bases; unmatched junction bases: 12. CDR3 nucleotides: TGCGCCAGCAGCCCCCGGACAGGGAGTAAGTCTTCACCCCTCCACTTT. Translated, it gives CASSPRTGSKSSPLHF.